This is a list of T cell receptor beta chains from one sample in a study of blood T cells in healthy people across ages. In TCRdb, the 5' RACE reads were re-called with MiXCR into one record per CDR3 protein. The repertoire includes 800,000 or so distinct CDR3 sequences, roughly 25% of them detected once, and under 4% sits in the top ten. The same data also contributed to another study, on T cells of mothers and their children.

Sequenced sample: blood. These receptors all stem from a boy younger than 18 in good health. Both conserved end residues are part of each CDR3. Fields, in order: clone size, V gene, J gene, CDR3 length, D gene, CDR3 protein, CDR3 DNA. The D gene is left open where the match is weak. Size is stated for part of the rows, as once, few or many counts, or as a class when the clone is expanded.

size: .; V: TRBV6-5; J: TRBJ2-3; length: 19; D: .; CDR3: CASSYSIYHSGTSTDAQYF; DNA: TGTGCCAGCAGTTACTCGATTTATCATAGCGGCACTAGCACAGATGCGCAGTATTTT
size: .; V: TRBV12-3/TRBV12-4; J: TRBJ2-1; length: 14; D: .; CDR3: CAGSSHSKYNEQFF; DNA: TGTGCCGGCAGTTCGCACAGTAAATACAATGAGCAGTTCTTC
size: .; V: TRBV6-1; J: TRBJ2-4; length: 16; D: TRBD1; CDR3: CASSQTTGGEKNIQYF; DNA: TGTGCCAGCAGTCAGACGACAGGGGGCGAGAAAAACATCCAGTACTTC
size: .; V: TRBV29-1; J: TRBJ2-1; length: 14; D: .; CDR3: CSVLRDGVSNEQFF; DNA: TGCAGCGTCCTCCGGGACGGGGTCTCCAATGAGCAGTTCTTC
size: .; V: TRBV7-3; J: TRBJ2-1; length: 13; D: .; CDR3: CASSFNRGDEQFF; DNA: TGTGCCAGCAGCTTTAACCGGGGCGATGAGCAGTTCTTC
size: few; V: TRBV7-6; J: TRBJ1-2; length: 14; D: .; CDR3: CASSLKPRDYGYTF; DNA: TGTGCCAGCAGCTTAAAACCGAGGGACTATGGCTACACCTTC
size: .; V: TRBV7-8; J: TRBJ2-1; length: 14; D: TRBD2; CDR3: CASSTGDYYNEQFF; DNA: TGTGCCAGCAGCACCGGGGACTACTACAATGAGCAGTTCTTC
size: few; V: TRBV6-2/TRBV6-3; J: TRBJ2-7; length: 13; D: .; CDR3: CASSFPLSYEQYF; DNA: TGTGCCAGCAGTTTCCCCCTATCCTACGAGCAGTACTTC
size: few; V: TRBV29-1; J: TRBJ2-5; length: 13; D: .; CDR3: CSVELQGQETQYF; DNA: TGCAGCGTTGAACTGCAGGGCCAAGAGACCCAGTACTTC
size: few; V: TRBV7-3; J: TRBJ2-2; length: 13; D: .; CDR3: CASSPVGTGELFF; DNA: TGTGCCAGCAGCCCCGTTGGAACCGGGGAGCTGTTTTTT
size: .; V: TRBV7-3; J: TRBJ2-1; length: 15; D: TRBD2; CDR3: CASSLREGRYNEQFF; DNA: TGTGCCAGCAGCTTAAGGGAGGGCCGGTACAATGAGCAGTTCTTC
size: few; V: TRBV4-1; J: TRBJ2-7; length: 15; D: TRBD2; CDR3: CASSQATSVNYEQYF; DNA: TGCGCCAGCAGCCAAGCGACTAGCGTAAACTACGAGCAGTACTTC
size: .; V: TRBV6-6; J: TRBJ2-7; length: 15; D: TRBD2; CDR3: CASSLGLAGGREQYF; DNA: TGTGCCAGCAGTTTAGGACTAGCGGGAGGTCGTGAGCAGTACTTC
size: .; V: TRBV9; J: TRBJ1-2; length: 16; D: .; CDR3: CASSAGPGLSNYGYTF; DNA: TGTGCCAGTAGCGCGGGACCGGGCCTTTCAAACTATGGCTACACCTTC
size: .; V: TRBV15; J: TRBJ2-1; length: 14; D: .; CDR3: CATSRDGYYNEQFF; DNA: TGTGCCACCAGCAGAGATGGGTACTACAATGAGCAGTTCTTC
size: .; V: TRBV27; J: TRBJ2-3; length: 15; D: .; CDR3: CASRTGVGGTDTQYF; DNA: TGTGCCAGCCGCACCGGAGTGGGAGGTACAGATACGCAGTATTTT
size: once; V: TRBV5-8; J: TRBJ1-1; length: 15; D: .; CDR3: CASSLSLGWTTEAFF; DNA: TGTGCCAGCAGCTTGTCCCTGGGATGGACCACTGAAGCTTTCTTT
size: .; V: TRBV19; J: TRBJ2-2; length: 16; D: TRBD2; CDR3: CASSTLAGVFIGKLFF; DNA: TGTGCCAGTAGTACCCTAGCGGGAGTTTTCATCGGGAAGCTGTTTTTT
size: .; V: TRBV20-1; J: TRBJ2-7; length: 13; D: .; CDR3: CSARDPASHEQYF; DNA: TGCAGTGCCCGCGACCCGGCTAGCCACGAGCAGTACTTC
size: .; V: TRBV27; J: TRBJ2-1; length: 16; D: TRBD2; CDR3: CASSLSGGLGLDEQFF; DNA: TGTGCCAGCAGTTTATCGGGGGGACTAGGTCTGGATGAGCAGTTCTTC
size: .; V: TRBV2; J: TRBJ2-5; length: 13; D: .; CDR3: CASRGGQKETQYF; DNA: TGTGCCAGTCGGGGGGGACAGAAAGAGACCCAGTACTTC
size: .; V: TRBV7-3; J: TRBJ2-1; length: 15; D: TRBD1; CDR3: CASSATGDSYNEQFF; DNA: TGTGCCAGCAGCGCGACAGGGGACTCCTACAATGAGCAGTTCTTC
size: once; V: TRBV7-2; J: TRBJ2-5; length: 13; D: .; CDR3: CASRPPGAGTQYF; DNA: TGTGCCAGCAGACCCCCCGGGGCCGGGACCCAGTACTTC
size: .; V: TRBV7-8; J: TRBJ1-3; length: 16; D: .; CDR3: CASSLTGNPSGNTIYF; DNA: TGTGCCAGCAGCTTAACAGGGAACCCCTCTGGAAACACCATATATTTT
size: few; V: TRBV7-9; J: TRBJ1-2; length: 13; D: .; CDR3: CASSLELLRGYTF; DNA: TGTGCCAGCAGCTTAGAATTACTACGGGGCTACACCTTC
size: few; V: TRBV5-1; J: TRBJ1-6; length: 17; D: .; CDR3: CASSLASVSSYNSPLHF; DNA: TGCGCCAGCAGCTTGGCCAGCGTGAGCTCCTATAATTCACCCCTCCACTTT
size: .; V: TRBV6-6; J: TRBJ2-2; length: 16; D: TRBD2; CDR3: CASVLARSGITGELFF; DNA: TGTGCCAGCGTACTCGCGCGTAGCGGGATCACCGGGGAGCTGTTTTTT
size: .; V: TRBV28; J: TRBJ2-1; length: 16; D: TRBD1; CDR3: CASSLLDRGSYNEQFF; DNA: TGTGCCAGCAGTTTATTAGACAGGGGCTCCTACAATGAGCAGTTCTTC
size: .; V: TRBV12-3/TRBV12-4; J: TRBJ1-1; length: 13; D: .; CDR3: CASSLDPGPEAFF; DNA: TGTGCCAGCAGTTTAGACCCGGGGCCAGAAGCTTTCTTT
size: .; V: TRBV6-6; J: TRBJ2-1; length: 16; D: .; CDR3: CASSQLGMSSYNEQFF; DNA: TGTGCCAGCAGCCAATTGGGTATGAGCTCCTACAATGAGCAGTTCTTC
size: few; V: TRBV7-6; J: TRBJ2-5; length: 18; D: TRBD2; CDR3: CASSLAADSGGDRETQYF; DNA: TGTGCCAGCAGCTTAGCGGCCGATAGCGGGGGGGATCGAGAGACCCAGTACTTC
size: few; V: TRBV7-9; J: TRBJ1-1; length: 16; D: .; CDR3: CASSTDGSLMNTEAFF; DNA: TGTGCCAGCAGCACAGACGGCAGCTTAATGAACACTGAAGCTTTCTTT
size: .; V: TRBV4-1; J: TRBJ1-6; length: 14; D: TRBD1; CDR3: CASSQQGGGSPLHF; DNA: TGCGCCAGCAGTCAACAGGGGGGAGGTTCACCCCTCCACTTT
size: .; V: TRBV29-1; J: TRBJ1-1; length: 14; D: .; CDR3: CSVRSLLEDTEAFF; DNA: TGCAGCGTTAGGAGTCTGCTGGAGGACACTGAAGCTTTCTTT
size: few; V: TRBV6-5; J: TRBJ2-5; length: 18; D: TRBD2; CDR3: CASSNLAGGQTSLETQYF; DNA: TGTGCCAGCAGTAACTTAGCGGGGGGGCAAACTTCGTTAGAGACCCAGTACTTC
size: .; V: TRBV12-3/TRBV12-4; J: TRBJ2-7; length: 15; D: .; CDR3: CASSSFGTEAYEQYF; DNA: TGTGCCAGCAGTTCGTTCGGGACGGAAGCCTACGAGCAGTACTTC
size: .; V: TRBV9; J: TRBJ2-1; length: 15; D: .; CDR3: CASSVGALLLNEQFF; DNA: TGTGCCAGCAGCGTAGGTGCTCTACTCCTCAATGAGCAGTTCTTC
size: few; V: TRBV9; J: TRBJ2-3; length: 13; D: .; CDR3: CASSGYITDTQYF; DNA: TGTGCCAGCAGCGGTTATATTACAGATACGCAGTATTTT
size: few; V: TRBV25-1; J: TRBJ2-1; length: 16; D: .; CDR3: CASSEERGSSYNEQFF; DNA: TGTGCCAGCAGTGAAGAAAGGGGGAGCTCCTACAATGAGCAGTTCTTC
size: many; V: TRBV4-3; J: TRBJ2-2; length: 15; D: .; CDR3: CASLEEGAESGELFF; DNA: TGCGCCAGCCTAGAGGAGGGAGCGGAATCCGGGGAGCTGTTTTTT
size: .; V: TRBV6-2/TRBV6-3; J: TRBJ1-1; length: 14; D: .; CDR3: CASSYWLEDTEAFF; DNA: TGTGCCAGCAGTTACTGGCTAGAGGACACTGAAGCTTTCTTT
size: .; V: TRBV11-2; J: TRBJ1-2; length: 13; D: .; CDR3: CASSLGASYGYTF; DNA: TGTGCCAGCAGCTTAGGTGCCAGCTATGGCTACACCTTC
size: .; V: TRBV11-2; J: TRBJ1-1; length: 14; D: .; CDR3: CASSPITGNPEAFF; DNA: TGTGCCAGCAGCCCAATTACAGGGAACCCTGAAGCTTTCTTT
size: few; V: TRBV20-1; J: TRBJ2-5; length: 11; D: TRBD1; CDR3: CSADRGETQYF; DNA: TGCAGTGCTGACAGGGGAGAGACCCAGTACTTC
size: .; V: TRBV7-2; J: TRBJ1-4; length: 15; D: .; CDR3: CASSPTAGREEKLFF; DNA: TGTGCCAGCAGCCCTACAGCGGGGCGAGAGGAAAAACTGTTTTTT
size: few; V: TRBV4-1; J: TRBJ2-5; length: 16; D: .; CDR3: CASSQAFGAEDETQYF; DNA: TGCGCCAGCAGCCAAGCCTTCGGGGCAGAAGACGAGACCCAGTACTTC
size: .; V: TRBV7-9; J: TRBJ1-1; length: 13; D: .; CDR3: CASSLVGPTEAFF; DNA: TGTGCCAGCAGCTTGGTCGGGCCCACTGAAGCTTTCTTT
size: .; V: TRBV19; J: TRBJ2-6; length: 17; D: .; CDR3: CATSRGTKTSGANVLTF; DNA: TGTGCCACCAGCAGGGGGACTAAAACTTCTGGGGCCAACGTCCTGACTTTC
size: .; V: TRBV4-3; J: TRBJ1-4; length: 15; D: .; CDR3: CASSHAARMGEKLFF; DNA: TGCGCCAGCAGCCATGCCGCCAGAATGGGTGAAAAACTGTTTTTT
size: .; V: TRBV28; J: TRBJ2-2; length: 16; D: .; CDR3: CASSLWGNFNTGELFF; DNA: TGTGCCAGCAGTTTATGGGGAAACTTTAACACCGGGGAGCTGTTTTTT
size: few; V: TRBV3-1; J: TRBJ2-5; length: 14; D: .; CDR3: CASSQPGGRETQYF; DNA: TGTGCCAGCAGCCAACCGGGGGGCCGGGAGACCCAGTACTTC
size: .; V: TRBV4-2; J: TRBJ2-1; length: 16; D: .; CDR3: CASSQNSLSSYNEQFF; DNA: TGTGCCAGCAGCCAAAACTCCCTCAGCTCCTACAATGAGCAGTTCTTC
size: once; V: TRBV29-1; J: TRBJ2-7; length: 13; D: .; CDR3: CSVGWDSTCEQYF; DNA: TGCAGCGTTGGATGGGACTCCACCTGCGAGCAGTACTTC
size: few; V: TRBV7-2; J: TRBJ2-7; length: 15; D: .; CDR3: CASSLLDGGRYEQYF; DNA: TGTGCCAGCAGCTTATTAGACGGGGGTCGCTACGAGCAGTACTTC
size: .; V: TRBV2; J: TRBJ2-2; length: 13; D: .; CDR3: CASSISREGELFF; DNA: TGTGCCAGCAGTATATCGAGGGAGGGGGAGCTGTTTTTT
size: few; V: TRBV7-7; J: TRBJ2-5; length: 14; D: TRBD1; CDR3: CASSGTGWGETQYF; DNA: TGTGCTAGCAGCGGGACAGGGTGGGGAGAGACCCAGTACTTC